Listed below are T cell receptor beta chains from one sample, sequenced in a study of cytomegalovirus exposure and HLA in healthy donors. Profiling relied on immunoSEQ multiplex PCR, and the TCRdb table lists in-frame clones only, not all of them. The sample consists of roughly 180,000 clones, 80% of them appearing once. The sequencing input was PBMCs. The origin of the receptors is a man in his thirties or forties in good health and CMV-seropositive. Both conserved end residues are trimmed from each CDR3.

>TRBV28|TRBJ2-1
ASRDSGRYGEQF
>TRBV6-6|TRBJ2-3
ASSYQNRGSDTQY
>TRBV27|TRBJ2-7
ASSLHSGGSDSYEQY
>TRBV10-2|TRBJ1-5
ASSEGGQFSNQPQH
>TRBV28|TRBJ2-3
ASSSTGLAGLTQY
>TRBV25-1|TRBJ2-2
ASRGAGGASGELF
>TRBV10-3|TRBJ1-4
ATRQGEKEKLF
>TRBV5-1|TRBJ2-7
ASSLGQGAALSPFEQY
>TRBV5-1|TRBJ2-1
ASSLVAVSSYNEQF
>TRBV7-2|TRBJ2-2
ASSQHWGGAGTGELF
>TRBV4-2|TRBJ2-2
ASSPWEGGNTGELF
>TRBV9|TRBJ2-5
ASSAASGGALETQY
>TRBV7-2|TRBJ2-5
ASSLKVKVGGSWETQY
>TRBV28|TRBJ2-3
ASTGPRWAGSTDTQY
>TRBV10-3|TRBJ1-1
AISLRQPPNTEAF
>TRBV5-1|TRBJ2-3
ASSLDGRALTDTQY
>TRBV27|TRBJ2-7
ASSPRPWREGLSEQY
>TRBV7-3|TRBJ2-3
ASSLSALQLAGADTQY
>TRBV7-9|TRBJ1-5
ASSSGRGGSNQPQH
>TRBV27|TRBJ2-3
ASQETSGATTDTQY
>TRBV4-2|TRBJ1-4
ASSQPIPQGINEKLF
>TRBV27|TRBJ1-5
ASSLQGGNQPQH
>TRBV30|TRBJ2-7
AWEESYEQY
>TRBV6-5|TRBJ1-5
ASSRQGSNQPQH
>TRBV18|TRBJ1-4
ASSPSQDRPTNEKLF
>TRBV27|TRBJ2-1
ASSYKGAGSEQF
>TRBV5-1|TRBJ2-5
ASSGTGTRKETQY
>TRBV9|TRBJ2-2
ASSVLLSTGELF
>TRBV5-5|TRBJ2-1
ASSTRLAGASNEQF